This TCR beta chain is drawn from a study of cytomegalovirus exposure and HLA in healthy donors. The CDR3 is 15 amino acids. The germline V gene has CDR1 LGHNA and CDR2 YSLEER. The V and J ends lost 0 bases and 6 bases respectively, with 13 bases between them. Notes on this clone: Antigen specificity is unknown.

In the PCR, 60 Vbeta and 13 Jbeta primers were used. TCRdb keeps only in-frame clones here, not all; method: immunoSEQ multiplex PCR. The profile shows roughly 200,000 clones, approximately 78% of them singletons. Study-wide findings and caveats: Some TCR beta chains (roughly 160 of them) were listed as cytomegalovirus-associated.

Sequencing was performed on PBMCs. The chain carries TRBV4-3 and TRBJ2-3; tentatively, D is TRBD2 (6 bases). This TCR was recovered from a woman aged 18-29 years in good health and CMV-seronegative. Written as DNA, the CDR3 is TGCGCCAGCAGCCAAGATCTTGGCGGGGACGATACGCAGTATTTT. This gives the protein CASSQDLGGDDTQYF.